This T cell receptor (beta chain) is drawn from a study of T cell changes during pregnancy in multiple sclerosis (dated by TCRdb to between 2018 and 2021). General notes on the study: The study examined how the T cell repertoire changed over the course of pregnancy in women with multiple sclerosis.

Library method: the immunoSEQ multiplex PCR assay. The clones in this table, taken by TCRdb from immuneACCESS, are in-frame only. Not every clone is retained; where verified, under half of the shortfall comes from an unresolved V gene, and the cause of the rest is unknown. The sample yields under 70,000 clones; approximately 90% were counted once. The top ten hold about 0.6% of the sample. The CDR3 measures 13 amino acids from cysteine to phenylalanine. Only the CDR3 part of the read is kept: 39 bases, read in frame from the first base. The germline V gene supplies CDR1 SGHTS and CDR2 YDEGEE. Between the V and J ends, shortened by 3 bases and 3 bases respectively, the junction contains 6 bases. Notes on this clone: Its antigen has not been determined. Base qualities are not at hand, and no much larger clone is one base apart.

This receptor chain uses TRBV5-8 and TRBJ1-4; 5 matching bases give a weak D call of TRBD1. The sequencing here drew on CD4+ T cells from peripheral blood mononuclear cells, taken after pregnancy. The clonotype comes from a female donor with multiple sclerosis, enrolled in a pregnancy study. The CDR3 region: CASSSTANEKLFF. The DNA sequence follows: TGTGCCAGCAGCTCGACAGCTAATGAAAAACTGTTTTTT.